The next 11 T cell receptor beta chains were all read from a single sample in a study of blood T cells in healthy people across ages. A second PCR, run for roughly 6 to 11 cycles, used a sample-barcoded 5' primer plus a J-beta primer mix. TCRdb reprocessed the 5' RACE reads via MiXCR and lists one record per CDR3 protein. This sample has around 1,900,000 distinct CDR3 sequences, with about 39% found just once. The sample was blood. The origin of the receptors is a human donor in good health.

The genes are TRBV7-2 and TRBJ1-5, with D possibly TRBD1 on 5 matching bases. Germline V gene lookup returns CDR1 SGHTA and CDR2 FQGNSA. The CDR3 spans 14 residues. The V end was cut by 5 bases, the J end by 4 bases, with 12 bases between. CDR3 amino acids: CASSLSGWNQPQHF. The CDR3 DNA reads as TGTGCCAGCAGCCTATCAGGGTGGAATCAGCCCCAGCATTTT.

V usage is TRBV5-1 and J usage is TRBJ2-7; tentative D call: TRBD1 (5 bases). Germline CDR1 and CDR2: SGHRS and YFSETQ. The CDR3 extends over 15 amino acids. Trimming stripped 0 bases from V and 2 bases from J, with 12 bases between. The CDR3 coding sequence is TGCGCCAGCAGCTTGGATCAGGGTCCCGCCTACGAGCAGTACTTC. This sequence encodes CASSLDQGPAYEQYF.

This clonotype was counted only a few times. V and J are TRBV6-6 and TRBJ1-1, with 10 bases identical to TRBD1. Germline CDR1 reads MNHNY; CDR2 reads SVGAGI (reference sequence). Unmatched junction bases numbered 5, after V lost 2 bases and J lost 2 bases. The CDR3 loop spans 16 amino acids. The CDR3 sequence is CASSYGTGVINTEAFF. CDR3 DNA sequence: TGTGCCAGCAGTTACGGGACAGGGGTCATTAACACTGAAGCTTTCTTT.

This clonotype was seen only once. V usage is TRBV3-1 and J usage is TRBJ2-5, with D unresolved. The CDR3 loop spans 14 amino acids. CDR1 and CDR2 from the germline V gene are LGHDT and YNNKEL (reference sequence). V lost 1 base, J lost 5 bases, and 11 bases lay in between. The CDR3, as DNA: TGTGCCAGCAGCCAAGGAAATGTTGATGAGACCCAGTACTTC. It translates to CASSQGNVDETQYF.

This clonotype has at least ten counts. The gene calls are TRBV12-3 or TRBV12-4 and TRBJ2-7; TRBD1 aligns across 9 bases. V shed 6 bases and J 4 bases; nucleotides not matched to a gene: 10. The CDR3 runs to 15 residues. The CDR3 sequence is CASRPSGTGRYEQYF. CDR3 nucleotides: TGTGCCAGCAGGCCATCCGGGACAGGGCGTTACGAGCAGTACTTC.

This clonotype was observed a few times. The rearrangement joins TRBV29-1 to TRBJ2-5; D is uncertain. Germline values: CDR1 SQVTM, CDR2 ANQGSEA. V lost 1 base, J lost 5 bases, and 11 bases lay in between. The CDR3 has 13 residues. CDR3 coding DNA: TGCAGCGTTGAAGCTAGATCCGGGGAGACCCAGTACTTC. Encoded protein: CSVEARSGETQYF.

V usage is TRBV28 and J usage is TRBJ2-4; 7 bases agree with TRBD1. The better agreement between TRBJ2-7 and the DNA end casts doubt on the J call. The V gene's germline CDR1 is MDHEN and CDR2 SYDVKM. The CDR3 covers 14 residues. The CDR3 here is CASRGAGGTYEQYF. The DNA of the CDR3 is TGTGCCAGCAGGGGGGCAGGGGGTACCTACGAGCAGTACTTC.

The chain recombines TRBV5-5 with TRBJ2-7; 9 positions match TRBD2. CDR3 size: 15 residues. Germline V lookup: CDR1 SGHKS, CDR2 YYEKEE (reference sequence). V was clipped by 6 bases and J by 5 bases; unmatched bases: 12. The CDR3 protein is CASTKRAGGTHEQYF. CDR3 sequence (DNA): TGTGCCAGCACCAAACGTGCGGGAGGGACCCACGAGCAGTACTTC.

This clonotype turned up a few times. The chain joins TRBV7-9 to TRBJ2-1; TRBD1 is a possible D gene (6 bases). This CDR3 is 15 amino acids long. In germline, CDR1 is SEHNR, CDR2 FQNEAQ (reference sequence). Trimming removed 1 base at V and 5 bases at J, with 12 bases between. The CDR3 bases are TGTGCCAGCAGCTTAGGCGCCAGGGGAAACAATGAGCAGTTCTTC. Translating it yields CASSLGARGNNEQFF.

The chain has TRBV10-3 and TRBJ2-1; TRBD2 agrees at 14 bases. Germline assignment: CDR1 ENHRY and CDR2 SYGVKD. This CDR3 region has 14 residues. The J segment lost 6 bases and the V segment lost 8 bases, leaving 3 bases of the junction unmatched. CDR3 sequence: CAIGTSGGPNEQFF. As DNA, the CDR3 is TGTGCCATCGGGACTAGCGGGGGCCCCAATGAGCAGTTCTTC.

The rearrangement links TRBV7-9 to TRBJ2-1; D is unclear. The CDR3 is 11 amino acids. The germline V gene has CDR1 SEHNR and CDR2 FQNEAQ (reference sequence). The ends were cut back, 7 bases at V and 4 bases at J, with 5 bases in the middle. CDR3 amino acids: CASTKYNEQFF. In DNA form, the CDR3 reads TGTGCCAGCACCAAATACAATGAGCAGTTCTTC. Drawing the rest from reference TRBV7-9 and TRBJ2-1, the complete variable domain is DTGVSQNPRHKITKRGQNVTFRCDPISEHNRLYWYRQTLGQGPEFLTYFQNEAQLEKSRLLSDRFSAERPKGSFSTLEIQRTEQGDSAMYLCASTKYNEQFFGPGTRLTVL.